The 7 T cell receptor beta chains in this list originate from one sample, sequenced in a study of T-cell reconstitution after alpha-beta-depleted transplantation in children. A library of TCRbeta sequences, prepared with unique molecular identifiers, was generated. TCRdb independently ran MiXCR on the PCR reads; one entry per CDR3 protein. The sample has 2,500 to 3,500 distinct CDR3 sequences, under 25% seen once. The specimen comprised PBMCs, mostly from graft donor cells, sampled 60 days after TCRalphabeta/CD19-depleted stem cell transplant. Receptors were obtained from a female patient aged 10 to 17 who had a stem cell transplant for acute lymphoblastic leukemia, so the T cells may come from the graft donor.

By share of the sample, this clonotype is medium-sized. CDR3 sequence (DNA): TGTGCCACCAGTGCAAGGGGGGGACGGGAGACCCAGTACTTC. This sequence encodes CATSARGGRETQYF. The J gene is TRBJ2-5, the V gene TRBV24-1; the D gene is possibly TRBD2 (7 bases). The CDR3 totals 14 residues. Per the germline V gene, CDR1 is KGHDR and CDR2 is SFDVKD. The V end lost 5 bases, the J end lost 5 bases, and 14 bases lay between the germline ends.

This clonotype is judged medium-sized. The rearrangement links TRBV9 to TRBJ1-3; 7 nucleotides match TRBD1. The CDR3 length is 14 residues. With V trimmed by 4 bases and J by 5 bases, 6 bases remained unmatched. Germline V CDR1 and CDR2: SGDLS, YYNGEE. CDR3 protein: CASSTRTGRNTIYF. The CDR3 nucleotides are TGTGCCAGCAGCACCCGGACAGGCCGAAACACCATATATTTT.

The chain links TRBV18 to TRBJ2-5; D unresolved. The CDR3 has 12 residues. CDR1 is KGHSH and CDR2 is LQKENI in the germline V gene. Trimming removed 0 bases at V and 4 bases at J, with 3 bases between. The CDR3 DNA sequence: TGTGCCAGCTCACCACCCGGAGAGACCCAGTACTTC. As protein: CASSPPGETQYF. Looking up the rest from reference TRBV18 and TRBJ2-5 gives the full variable domain: NAGVMQNPRHLVRRRGQEARLRCSPMKGHSHVYWYRQLPEEGLKFMVYLQKENIIDESGMPKERFSAEFPKEGPSILRIQQVVRGDSAAYFCASSPPGETQYFGPGTRLLVL.

This clonotype was observed at least ten times. The rearrangement links TRBV7-9 to TRBJ1-2, with unresolved D. V gave up 5 bases and J gave up 2 bases, with 24 bases separating them. Germline V gene data show CDR1 as SEHNR and CDR2 as FQNEAQ (reference sequence). The CDR3 runs 18 residues. CDR3 bases: TGTGCCAGCAGCCTTCGGTCCTTGGAGGGCAAAGAAAACTATGGCTACACCTTC. Translating it yields CASSLRSLEGKENYGYTF. Full variable domain (remainder filled in from reference TRBV7-9 and TRBJ1-2): DTGVSQNPRHKITKRGQNVTFRCDPISEHNRLYWYRQTLGQGPEFLTYFQNEAQLEKSRLLSDRFSAERPKGSFSTLEIQRTEQGDSAMYLCASSLRSLEGKENYGYTFGSGTRLTVV.

The chain recombines TRBV6-1 with TRBJ1-3; D remains unclear. V lost 7 bases, J lost 0 bases, and 10 bases lay in between. Germline loops: CDR1 MNHNS, CDR2 SASEGT. CDR3 length: 14 residues. The CDR3, as DNA: TGTGCCAGCAAGGGCTTAAACTCTGGAAACACCATATATTTT. Amino acid sequence: CASKGLNSGNTIYF.

This clonotype is labeled medium-sized. Written as DNA, the CDR3 is TGTGCCATCAGTGAGAATGTAAGGATTTATGGCTACACCTTC. It encodes CAISENVRIYGYTF. This rearrangement joins TRBV10-3 to TRBJ1-2; the D is unclear. CDR3 length: 14 residues. The germline CDR1 and CDR2 sequences are ENHRY and SYGVKD. V dropped 2 bases and J dropped 5 bases, with 12 bases sitting between them.

This clonotype was seen many times. V gene TRBV25-1 combines with J gene TRBJ2-5; D gene ambiguous. The CDR3 is 14 amino acids. V dropped 5 bases and J dropped 0 bases, with 10 bases sitting between them. The germline V gene encodes CDR1 MGHDK and CDR2 SYGVNS. CDR3 amino acids: CASSFGGYQETQYF. CDR3 DNA sequence: TGTGCCAGCAGTTTCGGTGGGTACCAAGAGACCCAGTACTTC.